This entry lists 8 T cell receptor beta chains sequenced from one sample in a study of a mutant IDH1 vaccine in newly diagnosed glioma. This table comes from immunoSEQ multiplex PCR, and its TCRdb copy is limited to in-frame clones, with some not included. This sample has around 30,000 clones, with around nine tenths found just once. For these receptors, no antigen is known. Time point meaning: week 47, end of study. The study gave 300 ug of mutant IDH1 20-mer peptide per vaccine dose, with topical imiquimod. The sequencing here drew on PBMCs, taken from a glioma patient whose treatment included an IDH1 peptide vaccine. These receptors originate from a woman between 25 and 40 years old with glioma.

The chain uses TRBV19 and TRBJ1-2; 7 nucleotides agree with TRBD1. V shed 4 bases, J shed 3 bases, and the junction held 5 bases outside the gene matches. In germline, CDR1 is LNHDA, CDR2 SQIVND (reference sequence). CDR3 size: 14 residues. CDR3 coding DNA: TGTGCCAGTAGTACTCGACAGGGCCACTATGGCTACACCTTC. Protein sequence: CASSTRQGHYGYTF.

V gene TRBV9 combines with J gene TRBJ2-2, with D perhaps assigned TRBD1 or TRBD2 (7 bases each). Trimming removed 3 bases from V and 8 bases from J, with 17 bases in between. The CDR3 has 15 amino acids. Germline CDR1 reads SGDLS; CDR2 reads YYNGEE. CDR3 nucleotides: TGTGCCAGCAGCGACCCAGGGGGGGGTCAGGGGGAGCTGTTTTTT. It translates to CASSDPGGGQGELFF. The whole variable domain, filled in from reference TRBV9 and TRBJ2-2, reads DSGVTQTPKHLITATGQRVTLRCSPRSGDLSVYWYQQSLDQGLQFLIQYYNGEERAKGNILERFSAQQFPDLHSELNLSSLELGDSALYFCASSDPGGGQGELFFGEGSRLTVL.

The chain recombines TRBV7-9 with TRBJ1-1; no clear D gene. CDR1 is SEHNR, CDR2 FQNEAQ, per germline (reference sequence). The V end was cut by 4 bases, the J end by 0 bases, with 3 bases between. This CDR3 is 12 amino acids long. CDR3 amino acids: CASSSVNTEAFF. The CDR3 DNA reads TGTGCCAGCAGCTCAGTGAACACTGAAGCTTTCTTT.

This chain joins TRBV27 and TRBJ1-2; 7 bases line up with TRBD1. The CDR3 totals 15 residues. The J segment lost 2 bases and the V segment lost 0 bases, leaving 3 bases of the junction unmatched. CDR1 and CDR2 from the germline V gene are MNHEY and SMNVEV (reference sequence). CDR3 protein: CASSLSETGNYGYTF. The CDR3 DNA is TGTGCCAGCAGTTTATCCGAGACAGGGAACTATGGCTACACCTTC.

J is TRBJ1-6 and V is TRBV15; possibly TRBD1 for D (5 bases). Germline loops: CDR1 LNHNV, CDR2 YYDKDF (reference sequence). The CDR3 runs to 14 residues. The V end lost 4 bases, the J end lost 10 bases, and 14 bases lay between the germline ends. For the CDR3, the DNA is TGTGCCACCAGCACAGGGTTCAGCAGGTCACCCCTCCACTTT. Translated: CATSTGFSRSPLHF.

The rearrangement uses TRBV9 and TRBJ2-7; 10 bases map to TRBD1. J was trimmed by 3 bases and V by 2 bases; bases with no gene match: 2. The CDR3 is 14 amino acids. Germline lookup yields CDR1 SGDLS and CDR2 YYNGEE. The CDR3 loop is CASSVTGGIYEQYF. CDR3 nucleotides: TGTGCCAGCAGCGTGACAGGGGGCATCTACGAGCAGTACTTC. Looking up the rest from reference TRBV9 and TRBJ2-7 gives the full variable domain: DSGVTQTPKHLITATGQRVTLRCSPRSGDLSVYWYQQSLDQGLQFLIQYYNGEERAKGNILERFSAQQFPDLHSELNLSSLELGDSALYFCASSVTGGIYEQYFGPGTRLTVT.

In DNA form, the CDR3 reads TGCGCCAGCAGCCCCGGGACCAAGGCGGACTATGGCTACACCTTC. Protein: CASSPGTKADYGYTF. This sequence joins TRBV5-1 and TRBJ1-2; a possible D gene is TRBD1 (5 bases). Germline values: CDR1 SGHRS, CDR2 YFSETQ. The CDR3 contains 15 residues. V shed 4 bases and J shed 3 bases, with 16 bases lying between them.

This sequence joins TRBV6-5 and TRBJ2-5; D is perhaps TRBD1 (6 bases). Germline V gene data show CDR1 as MNHEY and CDR2 as SVGAGI. This CDR3 contains 13 residues. Between the trimmed V and J ends, which lost 6 bases and 7 bases, there was a span of 15 bases. The CDR3 nucleotides are TGTGCCAGCAGCCGATACAGGGAAGGGACCCAGTACTTC. Translation: CASSRYREGTQYF.